The 21 T cell receptor beta chains below were found in one sample sequenced in a study of PD-L1 blockade in urothelial cancer. Generated by immunoSEQ multiplex PCR, the TCRdb table keeps only in-frame clones and is missing some. In the table there are about 82,000 clones, about four fifths of which are singletons. Sequencing was performed on PBMCs, taken around atezolizumab (anti-PD-L1) treatment. The receptors stem from a man in his sixties or seventies with urothelial cancer.

The chain uses TRBV28 and TRBJ1-5; 9 bases are shared with TRBD1. Germline V gives CDR1 MDHEN, CDR2 SYDVKM. This CDR3 region has 15 residues. With V trimmed by 7 bases and J by 7 bases, 11 bases remained unmatched. CDR3 sequence: CASTLGTGRGQPQHF. The CDR3 coding sequence is TGTGCCAGCACCTTGGGGACAGGGAGGGGGCAGCCCCAGCATTTT.

This chain connects TRBV2 to TRBJ2-7; no clear D. Deletions cut 4 bases from V and 4 bases from J, with 5 bases between. CDR3 length: 11 amino acids. From germline, CDR1 is SNHLY and CDR2 FYNNEI. The CDR3 DNA reads TGTGCCAGCAGTGGTAGTTACGAGCAGTACTTC. As protein: CASSGSYEQYF.

This sequence joins TRBV5-1 and TRBJ2-1; the match to TRBD1 covers 10 bases. J was trimmed by 2 bases and V by 0 bases; bases with no gene match: 2. Germline loops: CDR1 SGHRS, CDR2 YFSETQ. The CDR3 has 16 residues. CDR3 DNA: TGCGCCAGCAGCTTGGCTGGACAGGGGGCCTACAATGAGCAGTTCTTC. Its translation: CASSLAGQGAYNEQFF.

This sequence joins TRBV30 and TRBJ1-2, with 10 bases fitting TRBD1. The CDR3 length is 14 residues. From germline, CDR1 is GTSNPN and CDR2 SVGIG (reference sequence). Unmatched junction bases numbered 9, after V lost 3 bases and J lost 8 bases. The CDR3 loop is CAWSRDRGEGGYTF. The CDR3 nucleotides are TGTGCCTGGAGCCGGGACAGGGGTGAAGGCGGCTACACCTTC.

V usage is TRBV21-1 and J usage is TRBJ2-7; the tabulated D call, TRBD2, remains unverified against the DNA. TRBV21-1 is designated a pseudogene. The CDR3 has 18 residues. The CDR3 sequence is CASSRKKRLAGVSYEQYF. The CDR3, as DNA: TGTGCCAGCAGCAGAAAAAAAAGACTAGCGGGAGTGTCCTACGAGCAGTACTTC.

The V call is TRBV2, the J call TRBJ1-4, with 9 bases lining up with TRBD1. CDR3 length equals 16 residues. V was clipped by 5 bases and J by 8 bases; unmatched bases: 12. CDR1 is SNHLY and CDR2 is FYNNEI in the germline V gene. The CDR3 DNA is TGTGCCAGCAGTACGCGTAGGACAGGGGCGAGAGAAAAACTGTTTTTT. This translates into CASSTRRTGAREKLFF.

A word on this clone: This specimen includes other DNA sequences encoding the same CDR3. The rearrangement links TRBV5-1 to TRBJ2-2; D may be TRBD2 (5 bases). This CDR3 has 14 amino acids. Germline CDR1 is SGHRS and CDR2 is YFSETQ. Trimming shortened V by 2 bases and J by 3 bases, and 8 bases separated the two germline ends. The CDR3 DNA reads as TGCGCCAGCAGCTTCGGAGGTGACACCGGGGAGCTGTTTTTT. Residues: CASSFGGDTGELFF. Full variable domain (remainder filled in from reference TRBV5-1 and TRBJ2-2): KAGVTQTPRYLIKTRGQQVTLSCSPISGHRSVSWYQQTPGQGLQFLFEYFSETQRNKGNFPGRFSGRQFSNSRSEMNVSTLELGDSALYLCASSFGGDTGELFFGEGSRLTVL.

V usage is TRBV27 and J usage is TRBJ2-7; TRBD2 matches 8 bases. Germline V CDR1 and CDR2: MNHEY, SMNVEV (reference sequence). CDR3 size: 16 residues. V lost 1 base to trimming and J lost 2 bases; unmatched junction nucleotides: 7. CDR3 in DNA: TGTGCCAGCAGTTTATACGGAGCGGGGGACCCCTACGAGCAGTACTTC. Protein: CASSLYGAGDPYEQYF.

This clone was counted ten times or more. This sequence joins TRBV19 and TRBJ2-5, with 11 bases lining up with TRBD1. The CDR3 length is 14 residues. The junction had 5 bases not matched to a gene; V was cut back by 5 bases and J by 6 bases. Per germline, CDR1 LNHDA and CDR2 SQIVND (reference sequence). CDR3 bases: TGTGCCAGTAGTGCCGGGACAGGGGGACAGACCCAGTACTTC. Residues: CASSAGTGGQTQYF.

This rearrangement joins TRBV6-5 to TRBJ2-3; 11 bases agree with TRBD2. CDR1 is MNHEY and CDR2 is SVGAGI in the germline V gene. V lost 5 bases and J lost 3; bases outside the gene matches: 4. The CDR3 is made up of 15 amino acids. The CDR3 sequence is CASSTSGSLTDTQYF. In DNA form, the CDR3 reads TGTGCCAGCAGTACTAGCGGGAGCTTGACAGATACGCAGTATTTT.

About this clone itself: This sequence may be a read error, since a much larger clone differs from it by one base. This rearrangement joins TRBV7-2 to TRBJ2-3; 11 bases align to TRBD2. J was trimmed by 2 bases and V by 4 bases; bases with no gene match: 2. The CDR3 spans 15 residues. Per the germline V gene, CDR1 is SGHTA and CDR2 is FQGNSA. The CDR3 loop reads CASSSTSGVTDTQYF. CDR3 DNA sequence: TGTGCCAGCAGCTCGACTAGCGGGGTCACAGATACGCAGTATTTT.

This clone appeared a single time. The rearrangement uses TRBV5-8 and TRBJ1-6; D possibly corresponds to TRBD1 (6 bases). The CDR3 runs 15 residues. With 4 bases removed from V and 3 bases from J, the gap between germline ends came to 11 bases. Germline loops: CDR1 SGHTS, CDR2 YDEGEE. The CDR3 nucleotides are TGTGCCAGCAGCGGAACAGGGTACTATAATTCACCCCTCCACTTT. This encodes CASSGTGYYNSPLHF.

In its sample, this clone was seen once. J is TRBJ1-4 and V is TRBV28; D gene unclear. Germline values: CDR1 MDHEN, CDR2 SYDVKM. The CDR3 consists of 12 residues. V was pared by 5 bases and J by 5 bases, with 6 bases between. The CDR3 loop is CASSLGNEKLFF. The CDR3 region has the DNA TGTGCCAGCAGTCTCGGGAATGAAAAACTGTTTTTT.

This clone was found a few times. CDR3 region: CASSPGDREPEAFF. CDR3 sequence (DNA): TGTGCCAGCAGCCCAGGGGACAGGGAGCCTGAAGCTTTCTTT. The chain is built from TRBV9 and TRBJ1-1; 9 positions match TRBD1. Looked up from germline, CDR1 is SGDLS and CDR2 is YYNGEE. The trim removed 4 bases at V and 6 bases at J, leaving 7 bases unmatched. The CDR3 runs 14 residues.

This clone showed up just a few times. The chain carries TRBV19 and TRBJ2-3, with 10 nucleotides matching TRBD1. Per germline, CDR1 LNHDA and CDR2 SQIVND (reference sequence). The CDR3 is made up of 18 amino acids. J lost 1 base, V lost 2 bases, and 9 bases had no gene match. The CDR3 sequence is CASSIRVGTGVGTDTQYF. CDR3 nucleotide sequence: TGTGCCAGTAGTATACGGGTCGGGACAGGGGTCGGCACAGATACGCAGTATTTT.

This chain connects TRBV7-9 to TRBJ1-1; 7 positions agree with TRBD1. V shed 1 base, J shed 1 base, and the junction held 3 bases outside the gene matches. CDR1 and CDR2 (germline): SEHNR, FQNEAQ (reference sequence). This CDR3 is built from 15 residues. The CDR3 spells CASSLGGQENTEAFF. The CDR3 DNA follows: TGTGCCAGCAGCTTAGGTGGACAGGAGAACACTGAAGCTTTCTTT.

V and J are TRBV5-1 and TRBJ1-2; possibly TRBD1 for D (6 bases). The CDR3 has 13 residues. Per the germline V gene, CDR1 is SGHRS and CDR2 is YFSETQ. Trimming removed 5 bases at V and 6 bases at J, with 14 bases between. CDR3 DNA: TGCGCCAGCAGACCACAGGGAAACGATGGCTACACCTTC. Translation gives CASRPQGNDGYTF.

This clone was counted between two and nine times. The chain carries TRBV29-1 and TRBJ2-1; 12 bases are shared with TRBD1. The CDR3 spans 14 residues. Germline loops: CDR1 SQVTM, CDR2 ANQGSEA. V lost 4 bases and J lost 10; bases outside the gene matches: 8. CDR3: CSVVRDRGLVEQFF. In DNA form, the CDR3 reads TGCAGCGTTGTCCGGGACAGGGGGCTGGTAGAGCAGTTCTTC.

The rearrangement joins TRBV19 to TRBJ2-7; 8 bases fit TRBD2. The CDR3 length is 14 residues. Germline V CDR1 and CDR2: LNHDA, SQIVND (reference sequence). The junction had 6 bases not matched to a gene; V was cut back by 7 bases and J by 1 base. The CDR3 nucleotides are TGTGCCAGTACGGAGGCGGGGGGTTCCTACGAGCAGTACTTC. As protein: CASTEAGGSYEQYF.

This clone came up once. This chain joins TRBV5-4 and TRBJ2-5, with 7 bases identical to TRBD1. This CDR3 has 15 amino acids. V shed 3 bases and J 5 bases; nucleotides not matched to a gene: 10. From germline, CDR1 is SGHNT and CDR2 YYREEE (reference sequence). The CDR3 coding sequence is TGTGCCAGCAGCTCCCCCCGGGACAGCGCGGAGACCCAGTACTTC. Amino acids: CASSSPRDSAETQYF.

V and J are TRBV2 and TRBJ1-5; unclear D gene. CDR3 length: 13 amino acids. The germline CDR1 and CDR2 sequences are SNHLY and FYNNEI. V was shortened by 7 bases and J by 5 bases, with 12 bases between the two germline ends. The CDR3 DNA reads as TGTGCCAGCACCGAAGGGAGGGATCAGCCCCAGCATTTT. Translated, it gives CASTEGRDQPQHF.